The 8 T cell receptor beta chains listed next were all sequenced from one sample in a study of T cells in Graves' hyperthyroidism and ophthalmopathy (dated by TCRdb to the late 2010s). Libraries were built with multiplex PCR. The run used an Illumina HiSeq 2000. The TCR beta CDR3 regions were amplified from the RNA transcripts. The first round of RT-PCR for the TCR CDR3 was performed with the HTBI primer set and the Qiagen OneStep RT-PCR kit. Starting from the raw public reads, TCRdb applied fastp trimming at Q25, assembled clones with MiXCR and retained in-frame beta chains. A single entry per CDR3 protein holds the most common genes and DNA from its merged rows. Present in this sample are some 460,000 distinct CDR3 sequences, 15% to 17% of which were seen just once. Of the sample, over 12% falls within the top ten clones. The sequenced material came from blood. These TCRs come from a woman between 18 and 29 years old with Graves' hyperthyroidism.

J is TRBJ2-5 and V is TRBV13; 9 bases fit TRBD2. V shed 5 bases, J shed 3 bases, and the junction held 4 bases outside the gene matches. The CDR3 loop spans 14 amino acids. Germline CDR1 PRHDT, CDR2 FYEKMQ (reference sequence). The CDR3: CASSEASGEETQYF. The DNA of the CDR3 is TGTGCCAGCAGCGAGGCTAGCGGGGAAGAGACCCAGTACTTC.

The V call is TRBV12-3 or TRBV12-4, the J call TRBJ1-6, with no clear D. V was cut by 4 bases and J by 13 bases, with 14 bases left in between. This CDR3 has 13 residues. The CDR3 bases are TGTGCCAGCAGTTCCCCCGGGGTGAAGCCCCTCCACTTT. This encodes CASSSPGVKPLHF.

DNA for the CDR3: TGTGCCAGCAGCGGGATCTTTGGGGCGAGCTCTGGAAACACCATATATTTT. Its translation: CASSGIFGASSGNTIYF. The genes are TRBV2 and TRBJ1-3; D may be TRBD1 (5 bases). CDR3 length: 17 residues. Trimming shortened V by 6 bases and J by 0 bases, and 18 bases separated the two germline ends. Germline CDR1 reads SNHLY; CDR2 reads FYNNEI.

V is TRBV19 and J is TRBJ1-5; TRBD1 is a possible D gene (5 bases). Germline V gene lookup returns CDR1 LNHDA and CDR2 SQIVND (reference sequence). The CDR3 loop spans 15 amino acids. Deletions cut 5 bases from V and 5 bases from J, with 16 bases between. The CDR3 loop reads CASSHRRDGYQPQHF. The CDR3 nucleotides read TGTGCCAGTAGTCACAGACGGGACGGGTATCAGCCCCAGCATTTT.

This clonotype was counted between two and nine times. In DNA form, the CDR3 reads TGCGCCAGCAGCCCCAGGGCGCGGGGGTCGGCAAACATTCAGTACTTC. Translated: CASSPRARGSANIQYF. V is TRBV4-3 and J is TRBJ2-4; 7 positions agree with TRBD2. The CDR3 has 16 residues. V lost 4 bases to trimming and J lost 6 bases; unmatched junction nucleotides: 12. The germline V gene has CDR1 LGHNA and CDR2 YSLEER.

This clonotype appeared many times. The V gene is TRBV5-4, the J gene TRBJ1-1, with 8 bases fitting TRBD1. Germline V gene sequence: CDR1 SGHNT, CDR2 YYREEE (reference sequence). Trimming took 4 bases from V and 1 from J; bases not matched to a gene: 12. The CDR3 runs to 17 residues. CDR3 sequence (DNA): TGTGCCAGCAGCCAGGACAGGGTGATGGCGGGGAACACTGAAGCTTTCTTT. This encodes CASSQDRVMAGNTEAFF.

Many counts were recorded for this clonotype. V and J are TRBV3-1 and TRBJ2-5; 12 bases agree with TRBD2. In germline, CDR1 is LGHDT, CDR2 YNNKEL (reference sequence). CDR3 length: 18 amino acids. V was pared by 2 bases and J by 5 bases, with 12 bases of the junction left unmatched. The CDR3 bases are TGTGCCAGCAGCCAATACGTGCTAGCGGGGGGGCTAGAGGAGACCCAGTACTTC. It is translated as CASSQYVLAGGLEETQYF.

Ten or more counts support this clonotype. The chain carries TRBV5-4 and TRBJ2-3, with D unclear. Germline V gene data show CDR1 as SGHNT and CDR2 as YYREEE (reference sequence). The CDR3 is 14 amino acids. V lost 4 bases to trimming and J lost 2 bases, with 11 bases between them. The CDR3 nucleotides read TGTGCCAGCAGCCCAGACGGGTTCACAGATACGCAGTATTTT. Its translation is CASSPDGFTDTQYF.